The 26 T cell receptor beta chains listed next were all sequenced from one sample in a study of vaccination and CD4 T cells after COVID-19. Sequenced with the Oncomine TCR Beta short-read assay was DNA taken from cultured CD4+ T cells. TCRdb fed the PCR reads into MiXCR, producing one record per CDR3 protein. The profile shows some 11,000 distinct CDR3 sequences, roughly 71% of them singletons. The treatment: roughly nine-day PBMC culture with coronavirus spike peptide pools or control peptides (ViraFEST assay). Which antigens these TCRs recognize remains unknown. Sequencing input: CD4+ T cells from blood, cultured in vitro. These receptor sequences come from a human donor who had recovered from COVID-19.

The chain employs TRBV6-4 and TRBJ2-1; tentatively, D is TRBD1 (6 bases). CDR3 length equals 14 residues. V lost 4 bases to trimming and J lost 7 bases, with 14 bases between them. CDR1 is MRHNA and CDR2 is SNTAGT in the germline V gene. The CDR3 is CASSAVTGMNEQFF. The CDR3, as DNA: TGTGCCAGCAGTGCCGTAACAGGGATGAATGAGCAGTTCTTC.

In its sample, this clonotype was seen a few times. This chain uses TRBV30 with TRBJ1-2, with D possibly being TRBD1 (6 bases). The CDR3 has 14 amino acids. The germline gives CDR1 GTSNPN, CDR2 SVGIG (reference sequence). V was clipped by 4 bases and J by 8 bases, with 20 bases between them. Here the CDR3 reads CAWIRGGQYIGYTF. The CDR3 coding sequence is TGTGCCTGGATCCGGGGAGGACAGTATATCGGCTACACCTTC.

The chain carries TRBV20-1 and TRBJ2-3; 7 bases are shared with TRBD2. The germline V gene encodes CDR1 DFQATT and CDR2 SNEGSKA (reference sequence). The CDR3 consists of 14 residues. This CDR3 is CKLRAGRSTDTQYF. The CDR3 DNA follows: TGCAAATTGAGAGCGGGGCGAAGCACAGATACGCAGTATTTT.

In this sample, this clonotype turned up a few times. This chain joins TRBV5-1 and TRBJ2-2; D is perhaps TRBD1 (5 bases). Trimming took off 0 bases at V and 1 base at J, with 7 bases between the two ends. The CDR3 sequence is 15 residues long. Looked up from germline, CDR1 is SGHRS and CDR2 is YFSETQ. The CDR3 nucleotides are TGCGCCAGCAGCTTGGGACAGATGAACACCGGGGAGCTGTTTTTT. The encoded protein is CASSLGQMNTGELFF. The complete variable domain, with remaining parts taken from reference TRBV5-1 and TRBJ2-2, reads KAGVTQTPRYLIKTRGQQVTLSCSPISGHRSVSWYQQTPGQGLQFLFEYFSETQRNKGNFPGRFSGRQFSNSRSEMNVSTLELGDSALYLCASSLGQMNTGELFFGEGSRLTVL.

The chain links TRBV20-1 to TRBJ1-5; the D is unclear. The CDR3 loop spans 13 amino acids. V dropped 4 bases and J dropped 2 bases, with 9 bases sitting between them. Germline CDR1 DFQATT, CDR2 SNEGSKA (reference sequence). The CDR3 DNA follows: TGCAGTGCTATGTCCGGGGGCAATCAGCCCCAGCATTTT. Residues: CSAMSGGNQPQHF.

This clonotype was counted only a few times. This rearrangement joins TRBV5-4 to TRBJ1-1, with a weak D call TRBD1 (5 bases). This CDR3 comprises 14 residues. The V and J ends lost 0 bases and 6 bases respectively, with 12 bases between them. Germline V gene sequence: CDR1 SGHNT, CDR2 YYREEE (reference sequence). The CDR3 DNA sequence: TGTGCCAGCAGCTTGGCCCGCAGGGAGGCTGAAGCTTTCTTT. Its protein product is CASSLARREAEAFF. The full variable domain, its missing parts supplied by reference TRBV5-4 and TRBJ1-1, is ETGVTQSPTHLIKTRGQQVTLRCSSQSGHNTVSWYQQALGQGPQFIFQYYREEENGRGNFPPRFSGLQFPNYSSELNVNALELDDSALYLCASSLARREAEAFFGQGTRLTVV.

The V gene is TRBV6-1, the J gene TRBJ1-3; D is perhaps TRBD1 (6 bases). This CDR3 contains 15 residues. Trimming stripped 6 bases from V and 0 bases from J, with 12 bases between. The germline gives CDR1 MNHNS, CDR2 SASEGT. CDR3 nucleotide sequence: TGTGCCAGCAGAAGACAGGTCGACTCTGGAAACACCATATATTTT. This gives the protein CASRRQVDSGNTIYF.

The chain carries TRBV6-2 or TRBV6-3 and TRBJ1-5; D unclear. Trimming pared 4 bases from V and 1 base from J, leaving 11 bases between. The germline gives CDR1 MNHEY, CDR2 SVGEGT. The CDR3 is 15 amino acids. Here the CDR3 reads CASSSSQASNQPQHF. In nucleotides, the CDR3 is TGTGCCAGCAGTTCCAGCCAGGCAAGCAATCAGCCCCAGCATTTT.

This clonotype is labeled large. The chain is built from TRBV27 and TRBJ1-2; D is perhaps TRBD1 (5 bases). Trimming pared 5 bases from V and 0 bases from J, leaving 16 bases between. Germline V gene lookup returns CDR1 MNHEY and CDR2 SMNVEV (reference sequence). The CDR3 contains 16 residues. CDR3 bases: TGTGCCAGCAGTCAGCTTTCTAGGGGAGCTAACTATGGCTACACCTTC. Its protein product is CASSQLSRGANYGYTF.

V and J are TRBV12-3 or TRBV12-4 and TRBJ1-2; D remains unclear. The CDR3 is 14 amino acids. The ends were cut back, 7 bases at V and 4 bases at J, with 16 bases in the middle. The CDR3 DNA sequence: TGTGCCAGCACCCAAGCACAGCAAACCTATGGCTACACCTTC. It codes for CASTQAQQTYGYTF.

V and J are TRBV14 and TRBJ2-5; unclear D gene. The CDR3 is made up of 15 amino acids. Trimming pared 4 bases from V and 2 bases from J, leaving 14 bases between. The germline CDR1 and CDR2 sequences are SGHDN and FVKESK. The CDR3 spells CASSLRQAIQETQYF. DNA for the CDR3: TGTGCCAGCAGCCTCCGACAAGCAATTCAAGAGACCCAGTACTTC.

The gene calls are TRBV6-5 and TRBJ2-7; D call uncertain. Per germline, CDR1 MNHEY and CDR2 SVGAGI. The CDR3 spans 14 residues. V lost 2 bases to trimming and J lost 2 bases, with 10 bases between them. This CDR3 reads CASSYAYTPYEQYF. CDR3 sequence (DNA): TGTGCCAGCAGTTACGCCTATACCCCCTACGAGCAGTACTTC.

A few counts support this clonotype. V gene TRBV7-3 combines with J gene TRBJ2-2; the D is unclear. The CDR3 contains 15 residues. Deletions cut 6 bases from V and 1 base from J, with 12 bases between. Germline loops: CDR1 SGHTA, CDR2 FQGTGA. As DNA, the CDR3 is TGTGCCAGCAGTTTGGACGGATGGAACACCGGGGAGCTGTTTTTT. Amino acids: CASSLDGWNTGELFF.

V and J are TRBV5-1 and TRBJ1-5; no clear D. V was trimmed by 2 bases and J by 5 bases, leaving 5 bases between them. The CDR3 covers 12 residues. CDR1 SGHRS and CDR2 YFSETQ come from the germline V gene. CDR3 sequence (DNA): TGCGCCAGCAGCTTAAGTGATCAGCCCCAGCATTTT. Translating gives CASSLSDQPQHF.

About this clonotype: Germline and junction disagree at one end, which may indicate a read error. J is TRBJ2-4 and V is TRBV12-3 or TRBV12-4; D is uncertain. This CDR3 is 11 amino acids long. The CDR3 region has the DNA TGTGCCAGCAGCTCCAGGCAAGTGCAAGTCTTC. This codes for CASSSRQVQVF.

This clonotype was picked up one time. At one end, the junction sequence differs from germline, possibly due to a read error. The chain couples TRBV7-6 to TRBJ2-1; the D is unclear. The CDR3 covers 15 residues. Germline V CDR1 and CDR2: SGHVS, FNYEAQ. CDR3 region: CASSPRSSSYNEQFF. The CDR3 DNA is TGTGCTAGCAGCCCCCGGAGTAGCTCCTACAATGAGCAGTTCTTC.

This clonotype is labeled medium-sized. V usage is TRBV7-2 and J usage is TRBJ2-7; 8 bases agree with TRBD1. Germline CDR1 and CDR2: SGHTA and FQGNSA. The CDR3 spans 14 residues. V trimming: 3 bases; J trimming: 5 bases; junction bases outside the gene matches: 6. The CDR3 loop is CASSLTGAGDEQYF. CDR3 in DNA: TGTGCCAGCAGCTTGACAGGGGCGGGCGACGAGCAGTACTTC.

V is TRBV19 and J is TRBJ2-7, with 8 bases that match TRBD2. The V gene's germline CDR1 is LNHDA and CDR2 SQIVND (reference sequence). The CDR3 length is 15 residues. Trimming cost V 4 bases and J 0 bases; bases outside gene matches: 5. CDR3 amino acids: CASSSGRRSSYEQYF. The CDR3 DNA reads as TGTGCCAGTAGTAGCGGGAGGAGGAGCTCCTACGAGCAGTACTTC.

The genes are TRBV27 and TRBJ1-3; 9 nucleotides agree with TRBD1. With V trimmed by 4 bases and J by 6 bases, 4 bases remained unmatched. Germline assignment: CDR1 MNHEY and CDR2 SMNVEV (reference sequence). There are 14 residues in the CDR3. CDR3 coding DNA: TGTGCCAGCAGTTCGGGACAGGGTACAAACACCATATATTTT. Translated, it gives CASSSGQGTNTIYF.

V usage is TRBV10-1 and J usage is TRBJ1-1; D unresolved. The CDR3 extends over 13 amino acids. V was clipped by 5 bases and J by 4 bases, with 11 bases between them. Looked up from germline, CDR1 is WNHNN and CDR2 is SYGVQD (reference sequence). The CDR3 DNA reads as TGCGCCAGCAGTCGGGGTTTTGGCACTGAAGCTTTCTTT. It encodes CASSRGFGTEAFF.

The chain is built from TRBV19 and TRBJ1-5; D call uncertain. The CDR3 extends over 16 amino acids. Germline CDR1 reads LNHDA; CDR2 reads SQIVND (reference sequence). The V and J ends lost 7 bases and 0 bases respectively, with 16 bases between them. The DNA for the CDR3 is TGTGCCAGTACGGGAACGGGAGGTTATAGCAATCAGCCCCAGCATTTT. It encodes CASTGTGGYSNQPQHF.

This clonotype occurred a few times. The genes are TRBV6-5 and TRBJ1-2; TRBD1 aligns across 7 bases. The germline gives CDR1 MNHEY, CDR2 SVGAGI. CDR3 size: 15 residues. V lost 3 bases and J lost 0; bases outside the gene matches: 4. This CDR3 is CASSYQGEANYGYTF. The CDR3 region has the DNA TGTGCCAGCAGTTATCAGGGGGAGGCTAACTATGGCTACACCTTC.

The chain is built from TRBV19 and TRBJ1-5; TRBD1 aligns across 7 bases. V trimming: 5 bases; J trimming: 7 bases; junction bases outside the gene matches: 14. The CDR3 spans 16 residues. Germline CDR1 is LNHDA and CDR2 is SQIVND (reference sequence). The DNA of the CDR3 is TGTGCCAGTAGTCCAATGACAGGGCGTCATGGACAGCCCCAGCATTTT. Protein sequence: CASSPMTGRHGQPQHF.

The chain recombines TRBV20-1 with TRBJ1-1; D is perhaps TRBD1 (5 bases). This CDR3 comprises 16 residues. Germline CDR1 and CDR2: DFQATT and SNEGSKA (reference sequence). Between the trimmed V and J ends, which lost 3 bases and 0 bases, there was a span of 17 bases. The CDR3 sequence is CSAREPSGRMNTEAFF. The CDR3 region has the DNA TGCAGTGCTAGGGAACCCTCGGGACGGATGAACACTGAAGCTTTCTTT.

This chain connects TRBV19 to TRBJ2-7; D not resolved. Trimming took off 5 bases at V and 3 bases at J, with 8 bases between the two ends. This CDR3 has 12 residues. Germline CDR1 reads LNHDA; CDR2 reads SQIVND (reference sequence). The CDR3 spells CASSVSGYEQYF. The CDR3 DNA follows: TGTGCCAGTAGTGTCTCGGGCTACGAGCAGTACTTC.

The table lists this clonotype with a few counts. The rearrangement uses TRBV5-4 and TRBJ2-2, with D possibly being TRBD1 or TRBD2 (5 bases each). Germline V gene sequence: CDR1 SGHNT, CDR2 YYREEE (reference sequence). Trimming pared 4 bases from V and 5 bases from J, leaving 18 bases between. CDR3 length equals 16 residues. CDR3 sequence reads: CASSRFGTGKTGELFF. In DNA, the CDR3 is TGTGCCAGCAGCCGATTTGGGACCGGGAAAACCGGGGAGCTGTTTTTT.